This is a list of T cell receptor beta chains from one sample in a study of T-cell memory formation after mild COVID-19. TCRdb reanalysed the 5' RACE reads using MiXCR and keeps one entry per CDR3 protein. The profile shows roughly 58,000 distinct CDR3 sequences, 8% to 10% of them singletons. The sequenced sample consisted of PBMCs or a T cell subset sorted from them (not recorded which). The receptors derive from a young man who had mild COVID-19 (a few samples of this study predate the infection). Cell type and time point are not known. Each CDR3 is given with its conserved first and last residue. Fields, in order: J gene, V gene, clone size, D gene, CDR3 protein, CDR3 DNA. The D gene is left open where the match is weak. Clone size, where shown, is once, few, many, or a class for clones that have expanded.

TRBJ1-6,TRBV7-9,many,-,CASSSGTMNSPLHF,TGTGCCAGCAGCTCCGGGACGATGAATTCACCCCTCCACTTT
TRBJ2-3,TRBV2,-,-,CASSRQRGTDTQYF,TGTGCCAGCAGCCGACAGAGGGGCACAGATACGCAGTATTTT
TRBJ2-2,TRBV20-1,few,TRBD2,CSARDWTSGDTGELFF,TGCAGTGCTAGAGATTGGACTAGCGGGGACACCGGGGAGCTGTTTTTT
TRBJ1-3,TRBV19,few,TRBD1,CASSIQGDGNTIYF,TGTGCCAGTAGTATCCAGGGGGACGGAAACACCATATATTTT
TRBJ1-4,TRBV5-1,few,TRBD1,CASSPSGTGGNEKLFF,TGCGCCAGCAGCCCCAGCGGGACAGGGGGCAATGAAAAACTGTTTTTT
TRBJ1-2,TRBV5-1,few,TRBD1,CASSLEGGRANYGYTF,TGCGCCAGCAGCTTGGAAGGGGGCCGAGCTAACTATGGCTACACCTTC
TRBJ1-3,TRBV6-5,many,-,CASSYSAARAGNTIYF,TGTGCCAGCAGTTACTCCGCGGCCCGCGCTGGAAACACCATATATTTT
TRBJ2-5,TRBV10-3,many,-,CAISESGLETQYF,TGTGCCATCAGTGAGTCGGGACTAGAGACCCAGTACTTC
TRBJ2-2,TRBV20-1,few,-,CSASIYAGELFF,TGCAGTGCTAGTATTTACGCCGGGGAGCTGTTTTTT
TRBJ2-7,TRBV30,few,-,CAWTGGTLFYEQYF,TGTGCCTGGACGGGGGGCACTTTATTCTACGAGCAGTACTTC
TRBJ2-5,TRBV2,many,-,CASSELTQGTQYF,TGTGCCAGCAGTGAATTGACCCAGGGGACCCAGTACTTC
TRBJ2-1,TRBV27,-,-,CASRGPGTAVEQFF,TGTGCCAGTCGTGGGCCAGGGACGGCAGTTGAGCAGTTCTTC
TRBJ1-5,TRBV30,-,TRBD1,CAWTPGQGNQPQHF,TGTGCCTGGACTCCGGGACAGGGTAATCAGCCCCAGCATTTT
TRBJ2-2,TRBV5-1,-,-,CASSQQGSGTGELFF,TGCGCCAGCAGCCAACAGGGTTCGGGCACCGGGGAGCTGTTTTTT
TRBJ2-3,TRBV7-2,-,TRBD2,CASSLASGGVTDTQYF,TGTGCCAGCAGCTTAGCTAGCGGGGGGGTCACAGATACGCAGTATTTT
TRBJ2-1,TRBV12-3/TRBV12-4,-,-,CASSLTQGGMDEQFF,TGTGCCAGCAGTTTAACTCAGGGGGGCATGGATGAGCAGTTCTTC
TRBJ1-2,TRBV7-2,few,TRBD1,CASSSPLGTGGYGYTF,TGTGCCAGCAGCTCTCCCCTCGGAACAGGGGGCTATGGCTACACCTTC
TRBJ2-7,TRBV7-2,many,-,CASSARRGGEQYF,TGTGCCAGCAGCGCACGGCGGGGCGGTGAGCAGTACTTC
TRBJ2-5,TRBV20-1,few,TRBD1,CSARFGTAIRETQYF,TGCAGTGCTAGATTTGGGACAGCGATTCGAGAGACCCAGTACTTC
TRBJ1-5,TRBV12-3/TRBV12-4,many,-,CASSFSGQPQHF,TGTGCCAGCAGTTTTTCCGGACAGCCCCAGCATTTT
TRBJ2-1,TRBV11-3,few,TRBD2,CASSLGRSSGEQFF,TGTGCCAGCAGCTTAGGTAGATCTAGCGGGGAGCAGTTCTTC
TRBJ1-3,TRBV6-6,many,-,CASSYSGGNTIYF,TGTGCCAGCAGTTACTCAGGTGGAAACACCATATATTTT
TRBJ2-5,TRBV18,many,-,CASLGGGETQYF,TGTGCCAGCCTGGGCGGAGGTGAGACCCAGTACTTC